The present TCR beta chain was sequenced within a study of blood T cell repertoires in COVID-19 (dated by TCRdb to 2018 to 2021). Turning to the overall study: Collaborator samples came from the United States, Italy and Spain and covered acute and convalescent phases of COVID-19. The dataset comprised deeply sampled blood TCRbeta repertoires from subjects exposed to, actively infected with, or recovered from COVID-19. A freely available public database, intended as a resource for researchers studying the immune response to SARS-CoV-2, is where the repertoires were released. A de-identified subject ID, COVID-19 status, age in years and sex were almost always included in the sample metadata. The material from the prospective study consisted of cDNA or gDNA derived from T cells, B-cell-depleted T cells, or PBMCs. Where available, HLA class I and class II types were obtained from metadata supplied by the sample provider rather than from assay-based typing. The samples were drawn from two sources: the first 160 participants of the ongoing ImmuneRACE study, and approximately 1,300 subjects contributed by 6 global collaborators.

From a lookup of the germline V gene (reference sequence), CDR1 and CDR2 are MNHNY and SVGAGI. The CDR3, cysteine through phenylalanine, is 15 amino acids long. This entry keeps only the CDR3 DNA: 45 bases, framed from base 1. Trimming accounts for 6 bases at V and 5 bases at J, while the number of junction bases matched to no gene is 13. The immunoSEQ Assay, a bias-controlled multiplex PCR, was used to amplify TCRbeta CDR3 regions from genomic DNA. The authors' analysis ran thus. The number of nucleated cells in each sample was estimated from the amplification of reference gene primers within the assay. To quantify the absolute abundance of each unique TCRbeta CDR3 rearrangement, sequence reads were collapsed and filtered. For each sample, productive Simpson clonality was calculated as the square root of Simpson's diversity index over productive rearrangements. TCRdb took this table from immuneACCESS and kept in-frame rearrangements with V and J called. Such tables lack part of the clones; where checked against another copy, unresolved V genes explain under half of the gap, and the rest is unexplained. The DNA was the basis for D and trimming; V, J and clone size are from that table. Recorded for this sample are some 300,000 clones; roughly 87% of them occurred a single time. The leading ten clones occupy about 2% of the sample.

What the research found in general, with its limitations: The quantity of clinical and demographic metadata differed by source and by participant and was supplied without curation.

Whole blood was collected in K2EDTA tubes by collaborating institutions according to the institutions' own protocols. Collaborator samples were shipped for TCRbeta analysis as frozen whole blood, isolated PBMCs, or DNA extracted from either sample type. Comments on this clone: There is no known antigen for this receptor. No clone much larger than this one lies a single base away; base qualities are absent.

The clonotype comes from a young man with active or convalescent COVID-19. The chain links TRBV6-6 with TRBJ2-7; 7 bases in the middle match TRBD1. Sequenced sample: peripheral blood. The CDR3 corresponds to CASSRQTGKYDEQYF. In nucleotides, the sequence is TGTGCCAGCAGCCGACAGACAGGGAAATACGACGAGCAGTACTTC.